These 21 T cell receptor beta chains originate from one sample sequenced in a study of T cells in Graves' hyperthyroidism and ophthalmopathy. RNA transcripts yielded amplified TCR beta CDR3 regions. The HTBI set primed first-round TCR CDR3 RT-PCR. A single record per CDR3 protein comes from TCRdb applying MiXCR to the multiplex PCR reads. The data contain approximately 640,000 distinct CDR3 sequences, 17% of them seen just once; the ten biggest clones take up around 15%. Sequencing was done on a sample of blood. The receptor source for this set is a man aged 50 to 59 with Graves' hyperthyroidism.

At least ten counts were recorded for this clonotype. CDR3 nucleotides: TGTGCCAGCAGTCCCGACCCCGGGACAGGGGATGAGCAGTTCTTC. Its protein product is CASSPDPGTGDEQFF. The chain joins TRBV28 to TRBJ2-1; TRBD1 matches at 10 bases. The V gene's germline CDR1 is MDHEN and CDR2 SYDVKM. The CDR3 contains 15 residues. J was trimmed by 8 bases and V by 5 bases; bases with no gene match: 9.

In its sample, this clonotype was seen many times. This chain links TRBV4-1 with TRBJ2-7; TRBD1 aligns across 8 bases. The CDR3 is made up of 14 amino acids. V shed 3 bases and J 2 bases; nucleotides not matched to a gene: 3. Per germline, CDR1 MGHRA and CDR2 YSYEKL. The CDR3 spells CASSHRTGPYEQYF. In DNA form, the CDR3 reads TGCGCCAGCAGCCACCGGACAGGGCCCTACGAGCAGTACTTC.

V is TRBV7-2 and J is TRBJ2-1; D might be TRBD1 (6 bases). Germline loops: CDR1 SGHTA, CDR2 FQGNSA. This CDR3 is built from 18 residues. V lost 4 bases and J lost 7, with 26 bases in between. The CDR3 DNA follows: TGTGCCAGCAGCTACCTTACGACAGGTAGGGGGTCAATGAATGAGCAGTTCTTC. Protein: CASSYLTTGRGSMNEQFF.

The V and J genes are TRBV7-2 and TRBJ2-1, with TRBD2 matching over 8 bases. Per the germline V gene, CDR1 is SGHTA and CDR2 is FQGNSA. The CDR3 has 14 residues. V shed 5 bases and J 8 bases; nucleotides not matched to a gene: 8. The CDR3 DNA sequence: TGTGCCAGCAGCAAAGGGACTAGATCTGATGAGCAGTTCTTC. It yields the protein CASSKGTRSDEQFF.

The V and J genes are TRBV9 and TRBJ2-3; D is perhaps TRBD1 or TRBD2 (6 bases each). Germline assignment: CDR1 SGDLS and CDR2 YYNGEE. CDR3 length: 16 amino acids. With 0 bases removed from V and 2 bases from J, the gap between germline ends came to 13 bases. The CDR3 here is CASSVEGGEPTDTQYF. The CDR3, as DNA: TGTGCCAGCAGCGTAGAGGGGGGAGAGCCCACAGATACGCAGTATTTT.

The chain couples TRBV20-1 to TRBJ2-1; 8 nucleotides align to TRBD2. CDR1 DFQATT and CDR2 SNEGSKA come from the germline V gene (reference sequence). CDR3 length: 15 amino acids. V gave up 2 bases and J gave up 7 bases; unmatched junction bases: 10. DNA for the CDR3: TGCAGTGCTAGAAAAAGCGGGACTAGAAGGAATGAGCAGTTCTTC. Amino acid sequence: CSARKSGTRRNEQFF.

This clonotype appeared many times. The rearrangement joins TRBV28 to TRBJ2-7; no clear D. V lost 7 bases and J 2 bases, leaving 12 bases between the germline ends. The germline V gene has CDR1 MDHEN and CDR2 SYDVKM. The CDR3 is 13 amino acids. This chain's CDR3 is CASTRRSPYEQYF. The CDR3 nucleotides are TGTGCCAGCACCAGACGGAGTCCCTACGAGCAGTACTTC.

This clonotype was counted ten times or more. The chain recombines TRBV7-6 with TRBJ2-3, with D uncertain. CDR3 size: 15 residues. V was pared by 3 bases and J by 0 bases, with 10 bases between. Germline loops: CDR1 SGHVS, CDR2 FNYEAQ. CDR3 coding DNA: TGTGCCAGCAGCTTCCCAGCACTCAGCACAGATACGCAGTATTTT. Translated, it gives CASSFPALSTDTQYF.

Only a few counts were recorded for this clonotype. The rearrangement joins TRBV7-9 to TRBJ2-7; tentative D call: TRBD1 (5 bases). The CDR3 totals 15 residues. The V end lost 3 bases, the J end lost 0 bases, and 12 bases lay between the germline ends. Germline V gene data show CDR1 as SEHNR and CDR2 as FQNEAQ (reference sequence). For the CDR3, the DNA is TGTGCCAGCAGCTTGGACACGGAGATCTCCTACGAGCAGTACTTC. Its translation: CASSLDTEISYEQYF.

The sample holds a few counts of this clonotype. CDR3 sequence: CASSSGLDSTDTQYF. The CDR3 nucleotides read TGTGCCAGCAGCTCCGGACTAGATTCCACAGATACGCAGTATTTT. The chain carries TRBV13 and TRBJ2-3, with 7 bases lining up with TRBD2. The CDR3 length is 15 residues. Germline-derived CDR1 and CDR2 are PRHDT and FYEKMQ (reference sequence). J gave up 2 bases and V 4 bases, and 6 bases lay outside the gene matches.

In its sample, this clonotype was seen many times. At one of its ends the junction is not consistent with the germline gene, which may arise from a read error. The chain employs TRBV12-3 or TRBV12-4 and TRBJ2-7; weak D call: TRBD2 (6 bases). The CDR3 is made up of 12 amino acids. CDR3 sequence (DNA): TGTGCCAGCAGCTTAGGAGGGGACGAGCAGTACTTC. Its protein is CASSLGGDEQYF.

This clonotype was counted ten times or more. This sequence joins TRBV2 and TRBJ2-3, with a weak D call TRBD2 (6 bases). Trimming stripped 2 bases from V and 5 bases from J, with 8 bases between. This CDR3 is built from 13 residues. The germline gives CDR1 SNHLY, CDR2 FYNNEI. The CDR3 loop reads CASSELAIDTQYF. Written as DNA, the CDR3 is TGTGCCAGCAGTGAACTAGCGATAGATACGCAGTATTTT.

Regarding this clonotype: This sequence may be a read error, since a much larger clone differs from it by one base. The rearrangement joins TRBV12-3 or TRBV12-4 to TRBJ1-1; D gene unclear. The CDR3 covers 16 residues. The CDR3 DNA reads TGTGCCAGCAGCCCCCTTAAAGGGAGTGGGAGCACTGGAGCTTTCTTT. Translated: CASSPLKGSGSTGAFF.

The DNA of the CDR3 is TGTGCCAGCAGCCAACTCTCTACCGGGGAGCTGTTTTTT. Its protein is CASSQLSTGELFF. The chain links TRBV11-2 to TRBJ2-2; D uncertain. Germline lookup yields CDR1 SGHAT and CDR2 FQNNGV. V was trimmed by 5 bases and J by 5 bases, leaving 9 bases between them. The CDR3 sequence is 13 residues long.

This clonotype was recorded at least ten times. The rearrangement joins TRBV20-1 to TRBJ2-1, with D tentatively TRBD2 (6 bases). From germline, CDR1 is DFQATT and CDR2 SNEGSKA (reference sequence). Trimming shortened V by 6 bases and J by 1 base, and 16 bases separated the two germline ends. The CDR3 sequence is 15 residues long. The CDR3 is CSAAPIAASYNEQFF. As DNA, the CDR3 is TGCAGTGCCGCCCCCATAGCGGCTTCCTACAATGAGCAGTTCTTC.

This clonotype was observed many times. The chain is built from TRBV27 and TRBJ2-7; D might be TRBD2 (6 bases). V was shortened by 8 bases and J by 6 bases, with 14 bases between the two germline ends. Looked up from germline, CDR1 is MNHEY and CDR2 is SMNVEV (reference sequence). The CDR3 length is 12 residues. The CDR3 coding sequence is TGTGCCAGCCGGAGGGCTGGGGGCGAGCAGTACTTC. This codes for CASRRAGGEQYF.

Ten or more counts support this clonotype. The chain combines TRBV27 with TRBJ2-7; D might be TRBD1 (5 bases). Germline V gene lookup returns CDR1 MNHEY and CDR2 SMNVEV (reference sequence). The CDR3 contains 14 residues. The V end was cut by 0 bases, the J end by 4 bases, with 10 bases between. The CDR3 region is CASSLSNQGYEQYF. CDR3 coding DNA: TGTGCCAGCAGTTTATCGAATCAGGGATACGAGCAGTACTTC.

The chain couples TRBV29-1 to TRBJ1-3, with D maybe TRBD1 (5 bases). Trimming took 6 bases from V and 0 from J, leaving 12 bases between them. The CDR3 is 14 residues long. Per germline, CDR1 SQVTM and CDR2 ANQGSEA. The CDR3 region is CSVITGASGNTIYF. Here the CDR3 DNA reads TGCAGCGTGATAACAGGTGCCTCTGGAAACACCATATATTTT.

This clonotype was counted at least ten times. The genes are TRBV29-1 and TRBJ2-3; TRBD2 is a possible D gene (5 bases). Germline CDR1 SQVTM, CDR2 ANQGSEA. The CDR3 is 12 residues long. V lost 4 bases and J lost 1, with 6 bases in between. CDR3 bases: TGCAGCGTTGTGGAGGGCACAGATACGCAGTATTTT. This translates into CSVVEGTDTQYF.

This clonotype was observed at least ten times. The chain is built from TRBV28 and TRBJ2-7; D call uncertain. Deletions cut 4 bases from V and 2 bases from J, with 15 bases between. Germline CDR1 and CDR2: MDHEN and SYDVKM. The length of the CDR3 is 15 residues. CDR3 sequence: CASSSPRALPYEQYF. The CDR3 DNA reads as TGTGCCAGCAGTTCCCCTAGGGCCCTACCCTACGAGCAGTACTTC.

This clonotype has ten or more counts. The chain couples TRBV5-4 to TRBJ2-7; no clear D gene. From germline, CDR1 is SGHNT and CDR2 YYREEE (reference sequence). The V end lost 1 base, the J end lost 6 bases, and 11 bases lay between the germline ends. There are 13 residues in the CDR3. CDR3 sequence reads: CASSLHGHSEQYF. The CDR3, as DNA: TGTGCCAGCAGCTTGCACGGGCACTCCGAGCAGTACTTC.